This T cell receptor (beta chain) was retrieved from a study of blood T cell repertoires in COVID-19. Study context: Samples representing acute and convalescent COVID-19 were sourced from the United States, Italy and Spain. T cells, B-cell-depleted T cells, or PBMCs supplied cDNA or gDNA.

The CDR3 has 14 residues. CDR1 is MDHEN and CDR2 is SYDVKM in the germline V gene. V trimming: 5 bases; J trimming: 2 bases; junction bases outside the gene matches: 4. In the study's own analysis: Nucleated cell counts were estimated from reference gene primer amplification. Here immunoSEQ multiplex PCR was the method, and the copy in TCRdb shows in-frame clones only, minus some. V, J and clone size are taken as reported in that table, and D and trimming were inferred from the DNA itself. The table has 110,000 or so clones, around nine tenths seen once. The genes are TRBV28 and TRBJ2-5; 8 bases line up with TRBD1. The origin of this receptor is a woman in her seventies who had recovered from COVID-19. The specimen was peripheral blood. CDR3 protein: CASSLRTGQETQYF. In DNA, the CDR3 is TGTGCCAGCAGTCTAAGGACAGGGCAAGAGACCCAGTACTTC.